This TCR beta chain was sequenced during a study of identical twins. One entry per CDR3 protein, called by TCRdb with MiXCR from the 5' RACE reads. The data show roughly 280,000 distinct CDR3 sequences, over 8.5% seen once. A note on this clonotype: Its antigen is as yet unknown.

General study findings and limits: Its conclusions, products of cross-sectional statistical analysis, did not come from following the same donors. Models predicted too little out-of-frame TCR alpha sharing in monozygotic twins. Zero-insertion findings could be partly confounded by invariant cells (MAIT and iNKT cells).

The germline V gene encodes CDR1 SNHLY and CDR2 FYNNEI. The CDR3 length is 14 residues. V shed 6 bases and J shed 3 bases, with 15 bases lying between them. This same sample was also taken into another study, of yellow fever vaccine responses in identical twins. This second study says: It has been reported that, in twins, the vaccine T cell response seemed partly convergent and partly personalized.

This chain uses TRBV2 with TRBJ2-7, with D perhaps given as TRBD1 or TRBD2 (5 bases each). The sequencing input was CD8+ T cells sorted from blood. The TCR comes from a woman aged 18-30 years in good health. CDR3 protein: CASSAFRGVYEQYF. DNA for the CDR3: TGTGCCAGCAGCGCCTTTCGGGGCGTCTACGAGCAGTACTTC.